This T cell receptor (beta chain) came from a study of blood T cell repertoires in COVID-19. Whole-study context: Whether acute or convalescent, the COVID-19 samples came from the United States, Italy and Spain. Sources were T cells, B-cell-depleted T cells, or PBMCs; the material itself was cDNA or gDNA.

Method: immunoSEQ multiplex PCR; TCRdb's copy keeps in-frame clones and lacks some. The data contain about 64,000 clones, roughly 80% of them singletons. This clone appeared once. The specimen was peripheral blood. The sequence derives from a human donor in a cohort sampled during active COVID-19.

The CDR3 bases are TGCGCCAGCAGCCCAGAGGGGGCTGGAGGCTACACCTTC. This translates into CASSPEGAGGYTF. This chain uses TRBV4-3 with TRBJ1-2; TRBD1 agrees at 7 bases. Trimming removed 4 bases from V and 8 bases from J; junction bases left unmatched: 7. The germline V gene has CDR1 LGHNA and CDR2 YSLEER. The CDR3 length is 13 residues.